These 7 T cell receptor beta chains originate from one sample sequenced in a study of beta chain features in type 1 diabetes. Sequencing targeted expressed TCRB transcripts, as all isolated RNA had been reverse transcribed. TCRdb's table, derived via immunoSEQ multiplex PCR, lists solely in-frame clones and lacks some. The table records 150,000 or so clones, around 10% of them present only once. The source material was central memory CD4+ T cells from blood. All receptors derive from a man aged 18 to 35 in good health.

This rearrangement joins TRBV2 to TRBJ2-3, with D possibly matching TRBD2 (7 bases). The ends were cut back, 7 bases at V and 6 bases at J, with 14 bases in the middle. This CDR3 is 13 amino acids long. Germline V lookup: CDR1 SNHLY, CDR2 FYNNEI. The CDR3 bases are TGTGCCAGCACGGCGGGGGCTGGGGATACGCAGTATTTT. Its translation is CASTAGAGDTQYF. Looking up the rest from reference TRBV2 and TRBJ2-3 gives the full variable domain: EPEVTQTPSHQVTQMGQEVILRCVPISNHLYFYWYRQILGQKVEFLVSFYNNEISEKSEIFDDQFSVERPDGSNFTLKIRSTKLEDSAMYFCASTAGAGDTQYFGPGTRLTVL.

The chain employs TRBV4-2 and TRBJ2-7; TRBD2 aligns across 12 bases. Losses at the gene ends were 3 bases for V and 3 bases for J; bases not matched to a gene: 12. The CDR3 contains 18 residues. The germline CDR1 and CDR2 sequences are LGHNA and YNFKEQ. The CDR3 is CASSHTIPKTSGGYEQYF. In DNA, the CDR3 is TGTGCCAGCAGCCACACTATTCCGAAGACTAGCGGGGGCTACGAGCAGTACTTC.

A few counts support this clone. The chain joins TRBV7-2 to TRBJ2-3; TRBD1 agrees at 7 bases. The CDR3 is made up of 17 amino acids. Germline CDR1 is SGHTA and CDR2 is FQGNSA. The ends lost 3 bases at V and 0 bases at J; junction bases unmatched: 9. The CDR3 here is CASSLIGTDASTDTQYF. The DNA for the CDR3 is TGTGCCAGCAGCTTGATTGGGACAGATGCTAGCACAGATACGCAGTATTTT.

This clone was seen a handful of times. The chain combines TRBV5-1 with TRBJ2-5, with 12 bases matching TRBD2. The CDR3 has 15 amino acids. V dropped 4 bases and J dropped 1; count of bases not matched to a gene: 2. Germline lookup yields CDR1 SGHRS and CDR2 YFSETQ. As DNA, the CDR3 is TGCGCCAGCAGCACTAGCGGGGGGCCCCAAGAGACCCAGTACTTC. It translates to CASSTSGGPQETQYF.

This clone turned up a few times. The chain carries TRBV4-3 and TRBJ2-3; 8 bases are shared with TRBD2. The trim removed 5 bases at V and 2 bases at J, leaving 6 bases unmatched. This CDR3 is 15 amino acids long. Germline CDR1 and CDR2: LGHNA and YSLEER. The CDR3 region is CASSRNSGTTDTQYF. The CDR3 DNA reads as TGCGCCAGCAGCAGAAATAGCGGGACCACAGATACGCAGTATTTT.

The CDR3 bases are TGTGCCAGCAGCCAAGGCCTCCTAGCGGGGGGCTCAGATACGCAGTATTTT. This encodes CASSQGLLAGGSDTQYF. The chain carries TRBV4-2 and TRBJ2-3; TRBD2 matches at 11 bases. Trimming removed 1 base from V and 4 bases from J; junction bases left unmatched: 7. CDR3 length equals 17 residues. Germline V CDR1 and CDR2: LGHNA, YNFKEQ.

This clone was seen more than once but under ten times. This sequence joins TRBV11-2 and TRBJ1-1; D uncertain. The length of the CDR3 is 15 residues. V was clipped by 0 bases and J by 0 bases, with 8 bases between them. CDR1 and CDR2 (germline): SGHAT, FQNNGV. CDR3 region: CASSLDPRMNTEAFF. The CDR3 bases are TGTGCCAGCAGCTTAGATCCCCGGATGAACACTGAAGCTTTCTTT. The whole variable domain, remainder taken from reference TRBV11-2 and TRBJ1-1, is EAGVAQSPRYKIIEKRQSVAFWCNPISGHATLYWYQQILGQGPKLLIQFQNNGVVDDSQLPKDRFSAERLKGVDSTLKIQPAKLEDSAVYLCASSLDPRMNTEAFFGQGTRLTVV.